The subject of this entry is one T cell receptor (beta chain). Antigen: not known. This sample is part of a study of T-cell reconstitution after alpha-beta-depleted transplantation in children. Whole-study findings and limits: T-cell counts and diversity at one year following transplant were attributed mainly to newly produced T cells.

This sample's TCRbeta library carried unique molecular identifier barcodes. TCRdb passed the PCR reads through MiXCR, listing each CDR3 protein once. The sample includes approximately 430,000 distinct CDR3 sequences, about 16% of them seen just once. Looked up from germline, CDR1 is SGHRS and CDR2 is YFSETQ. V lost 6 bases and J lost 3; bases outside the gene matches: 9. The CDR3 loop spans 15 amino acids. This clonotype was obtained from a boy under two years old who had a stem cell transplant for Wiskott-Aldrich syndrome, so the T cells may come from the graft donor. The gene calls are TRBV5-1 and TRBJ2-7; 10 nucleotides agree with TRBD1. The sequencing here drew on PBMCs, mostly from graft donor cells, taken 360 days after TCRalphabeta/CD19-depleted stem cell transplant. The CDR3 region is CASNDLRTGGYEQYF. CDR3 nucleotides: TGCGCCAGCAACGACCTTAGGACAGGGGGCTACGAGCAGTACTTC. The variable domain in full, completed from reference TRBV5-1 and TRBJ2-7, reads KAGVTQTPRYLIKTRGQQVTLSCSPISGHRSVSWYQQTPGQGLQFLFEYFSETQRNKGNFPGRFSGRQFSNSRSEMNVSTLELGDSALYLCASNDLRTGGYEQYFGPGTRLTVT.